The present T cell receptor (beta chain) was sequenced within a study of T cells expressing NK-cell markers. Study overall: Underlying the TCR beta repertoires were sorted CD3+CD56+NKG2C+, CD3+CD56+NKG2C- and CD3+CD56-NKG2C+ T cells.

Scientists made TCR beta cDNA using 5'RACE template switching with UMIs. TCRdb re-analyzed the 5' RACE reads; it lists each CDR3 protein once, without DNA. The listing records roughly 300,000 distinct CDR3 sequences. Germline values: CDR1 SGHRS, CDR2 YFSETQ. CDR3 size: 14 residues. The rearrangement links TRBV5-1 to TRBJ2-1. The receptor's source is a woman between 18 and 69 years old in good health. The sample was blood T cells: a sorted CD56 or NKG2C T cell subset, CD4+ or CD8+ T cells, or bulk PBMC T cells (not recorded which). CDR3 sequence: CASSSDLSYNEQFF.